This is a list of T cell receptor beta chains from one sample in a study of tumor-infiltrating lymphocytes in localized non-small cell lung cancer. Clones were sequenced by immunoSEQ multiplex PCR, and TCRdb holds only the in-frame ones, with some missing. This sample has about 13,000 clones, with 68% found just once. Sequenced sample: uninvolved lung tissue not adjacent to the tumor. The receptor source for this set is a human donor with non-small cell lung cancer. Both conserved end residues are part of each CDR3.

V	J	CDR3
TRBV7-8	TRBJ2-5	CASSMWFRGSGETQYF
TRBV2	TRBJ2-7	CASSRGTGGYEQYF
TRBV7-2	TRBJ2-7	CASSPLDGIEQYF
TRBV2	TRBJ1-5	CASKRDLDSNQPQHF
TRBV5-4	TRBJ2-3	CASSSPGPSGFSTDTQYF
TRBV11-2	TRBJ1-3	CASSLDRYSGNTIYF
TRBV5-1	TRBJ2-5	CASSFLGTQQETQYF
TRBV25-1	TRBJ1-2	CASSVGSGTGYTF
TRBV5-1	TRBJ2-2	CASSSRDTNTGELFF
TRBV7-2	TRBJ2-5	CASSSAWPRGRETQYF
TRBV7-3	TRBJ1-4	CASSFEGEKLFF
TRBV6-5	TRBJ2-3	CASSYSDGGDTQYF
TRBV7-2	TRBJ2-1	CASSLGPGRADNEQFF
TRBV7-2	TRBJ1-5	CASSAQGEQPQHF
TRBV19	TRBJ1-5	CASSALYSNQPQHF
TRBV30	TRBJ2-2	CAWEDRGTGELFF
TRBV6-5	TRBJ2-3	CASSGVYETDTQYF
TRBV4-3	TRBJ2-5	CASSQGHRGETQYF
TRBV7-6	TRBJ1-5	CASSQDGNQPQHF
TRBV6-5	TRBJ2-3	CASSYRSTSTDTQYF
TRBV2	TRBJ2-2	CASRRRGTFSGELFF
TRBV13	TRBJ2-7	CASSFSYEQYF
TRBV11-3	TRBJ2-3	CASSPSTGGAGDTQYF
TRBV7-2	TRBJ2-7	CASSRDITREQYF
TRBV5-3	TRBJ1-4	CARNCDNEKLFF
TRBV4-3	TRBJ1-3	CASSQEHGNTIYF
TRBV4-1	TRBJ1-2	CASSQAAGSGYTF
TRBV6-1	TRBJ1-4	CASTVRVPTNEKLFF
TRBV30	TRBJ2-5	CAWSGGASGLGETQYF
TRBV30	TRBJ1-3	CAWSSTNTIYF
TRBV30	TRBJ1-1	CAWSIGQNTEAFF
TRBV11-2	TRBJ2-3	CASSPQGGAVDTQYF
TRBV5-1	TRBJ1-4	CASSSGRGEKLFF
TRBV2	TRBJ2-7	CASSGGLLYEQYF
TRBV29-1	TRBJ1-3	CSVGQVPGNTIYF
TRBV28	TRBJ2-5	CASRPGVVGTQYF
TRBV30	TRBJ2-7	CAWSQDRAYEQYF
TRBV5-6	TRBJ1-3	CASLLGPPLSGNTIYF
TRBV30	TRBJ1-3	CAWSLILAGNTIYF
TRBV28	TRBJ2-3	CASSRPQSDTQYF
TRBV5-1	TRBJ2-7	CVSKGASSYYEQYF
TRBV28	TRBJ2-3	CASSRDTQYF
TRBV28	TRBJ1-1	CASKDRGRTEAFF
TRBV19	TRBJ1-3	CASKDGSSGNTIYF
TRBV19	TRBJ1-1	CASSPPGGPNTEAFF
TRBV11-3	TRBJ2-2	CASSSQNTGELFF
TRBV30	TRBJ2-3	CASDRGLTDTQYF
TRBV2	TRBJ2-1	CASSEWAGEPYNEQFF
TRBV28	TRBJ2-7	CASSSGGEGAPIGRAYEQYF
TRBV4-2	TRBJ2-7	CASSQAGTSGSVTYEQYF
TRBV30	TRBJ1-1	CAWGGQTGTEAFF
TRBV5-8	TRBJ2-1	CASSFWGDEQFF